The clone carrying this T cell receptor beta chain was seen only once. The data were obtained in a study of T cell changes during pregnancy in multiple sclerosis. Some clones are missing from TCRdb's copy, which holds only in-frame ones; the method was immunoSEQ multiplex PCR. The table has some 87,000 clones, 85% to 95% seen once. CDR1 and CDR2 (germline): SGHRS, YFSETQ. The junction had 13 bases not matched to a gene; V was cut back by 4 bases and J by 5 bases. The CDR3 contains 17 residues. The chain has TRBV5-1 and TRBJ1-2; 11 bases agree with TRBD1. The sequencing here drew on peripheral blood, taken in the first trimester of pregnancy. This receptor was obtained from a female donor with multiple sclerosis, enrolled in a pregnancy study. DNA of the CDR3: TGCGCCAGCAGCCAAAGGACAGGGGGCGAGGCCCATTATGGCTACACCTTC. Translated, it gives CASSQRTGGEAHYGYTF.